The rows below give T cell receptor beta chains drawn from one sample of a study of siplizumab effects on memory and regulatory T cells. TCRdb keeps only in-frame clones here, not all; method: immunoSEQ multiplex PCR. The sample yields some 81,000 clones, around 93% seen once. The specimen sequenced was CD8+ T cells sorted from blood. The source of these receptors is a human donor in good health. CDR3s include the opening cysteine and the closing phenylalanine or tryptophan. The D gene is left open where the match is weak.

v_gene	j_gene	d_gene	CDR3nt	CDR3aa
TRBV19	TRBJ2-1	-	TGTGCCAGTAGTATCCTGGACACACGGCAGTGGGGAGAGCAGTTCTTC	CASSILDTRQWGEQFF
TRBV10-3	TRBJ2-3	TRBD2	TGTGCCATCAGTGAGTCGCTAGCGGCTAGCACAGATACGCAGTATTTT	CAISESLAASTDTQYF
TRBV19	TRBJ2-1	TRBD2	TGTGCCAGTAACAATCCCGATACTAGCGGGAGGGCCCATGAGCAGTTCTTC	CASNNPDTSGRAHEQFF
TRBV28	TRBJ2-4	-	TGTGCCAGCAGTTTAAGAGGGGTTACGAACATTCAGTACTTC	CASSLRGVTNIQYF
TRBV6-6	TRBJ1-2	TRBD1	TGTGCCAGCAGTTATCGGACAGGGGGCAACTATGGCTACACCTTC	CASSYRTGGNYGYTF
TRBV29-1	TRBJ2-7	TRBD1	TGCAGCGTTGATAATCCACGGGACAGATACGAGCAGTACTTC	CSVDNPRDRYEQYF
TRBV12-5	TRBJ2-1	TRBD1	TGTGCTAGTGCCTCTATCGAGGGGGCTGTTGACAATGAGCAGTTCTTC	CASASIEGAVDNEQFF
TRBV28	TRBJ1-2	TRBD1	TGTGCCAGCAGTTCCCTCCTTCGATTATACAGGGGGCCGGCCTATGGCTACACCTTC	CASSSLLRLYRGPAYGYTF
TRBV9	TRBJ1-3	TRBD1	TGTGCCAGCAGCACATCCCGGACAGGCCCCTCTGGAAACACCATATATTTT	CASSTSRTGPSGNTIYF
TRBV19	TRBJ2-7	-	TGTGCCACCCAGGCAGGGATCCGGTCCTACGAGCAGTACTTC	CATQAGIRSYEQYF
TRBV27	TRBJ2-7	-	TGTGCCAGCAGTTATTCAGGGGGGTCCTACGAGCAGTACTTC	CASSYSGGSYEQYF